One sample yielded the 9 T cell receptor beta chains listed below, sequenced in a study of cytomegalovirus exposure and HLA in healthy donors. Researchers ran the PCR with 60 Vbeta and 13 Jbeta primers. Profiling relied on immunoSEQ multiplex PCR, and the TCRdb table lists in-frame clones only, not all of them. Altogether tens of thousands of clones are present, roughly 80% being singletons, with the ten largest covering 7.2%. The specimen sequenced was PBMCs. These receptor sequences come from a middle-aged woman in good health and CMV-seronegative.

This clone was counted between two and nine times. The sample holds other DNA sequences that translate to the same CDR3. The chain is built from TRBV27 and TRBJ1-6; D is undetermined. With 6 bases removed from V and 5 bases from J, the gap between germline ends came to 5 bases. Germline V lookup: CDR1 MNHEY, CDR2 SMNVEV (reference sequence). The CDR3 is made up of 12 amino acids. CDR3 DNA sequence: TGTGCCAGCAGCAGTAATAATTCACCCCTCCACTTT. Amino acids: CASSSNNSPLHF.

The chain employs TRBV5-5 and TRBJ1-5; 9 nucleotides line up with TRBD1. Germline loops: CDR1 SGHKS, CDR2 YYEKEE (reference sequence). The CDR3 is 14 amino acids. J was trimmed by 6 bases and V by 3 bases; bases with no gene match: 4. This CDR3 is CASSSDRGSQPQHF. The CDR3 DNA is TGTGCCAGCAGCTCGGACAGGGGATCTCAGCCCCAGCATTTT.

This clone was observed a handful of times. The CDR3: CASSFGTGFGNTEAFF. The CDR3 nucleotides read TGTGCCAGCAGCTTTGGGACAGGTTTTGGGAACACTGAAGCTTTCTTT. The V gene is TRBV5-6, the J gene TRBJ1-1, with TRBD1 matching 8 bases. The CDR3 totals 16 residues. The junction had 7 bases not matched to a gene; V was cut back by 2 bases and J by 1 base. In germline, CDR1 is SGHDT, CDR2 YYEEEE.

Here the CDR3 reads CASLQTTSYEQYF. For the CDR3, the DNA is TGTGCCAGTTTACAGACGACGTCCTACGAGCAGTACTTC. This sequence joins TRBV6-1 and TRBJ2-7, with D uncertain. The CDR3 spans 13 residues. CDR1 is MNHNS, CDR2 SASEGT, per germline. V shed 9 bases and J shed 1 base, with 13 bases lying between them.

This clone was observed a single time. The rearrangement uses TRBV4-2 and TRBJ2-1; 8 nucleotides line up with TRBD2. The CDR3 consists of 16 residues. The germline CDR1 and CDR2 sequences are LGHNA and YNFKEQ. Trimming took 0 bases from V and 8 from J; bases not matched to a gene: 9. CDR3 nucleotides: TGTGCCAGCAGCCAAGATCGTCTAGCGGGTAGCTATGAGCAGTTCTTC. Its translation: CASSQDRLAGSYEQFF.

DNA for the CDR3: TGTGCCAGTATGGAGGGGACGTTTTTTTCACCCCTCCACTTT. It translates to CASMEGTFFSPLHF. J is TRBJ1-6 and V is TRBV19; possible D gene TRBD1, 5 bases. The CDR3 consists of 14 residues. Germline CDR1 is LNHDA and CDR2 is SQIVND (reference sequence). Trimming stripped 7 bases from V and 9 bases from J, with 16 bases between.

V is TRBV2 and J is TRBJ1-3, with D possibly TRBD1 on 5 matching bases. Germline CDR1 is SNHLY and CDR2 is FYNNEI. This CDR3 region has 17 residues. With 1 base removed from V and 0 bases from J, the gap between germline ends came to 13 bases. The CDR3 sequence is CASSEGGGLYSGNTIYF. DNA of the CDR3: TGTGCCAGCAGTGAAGGGGGGGGGTTATACTCTGGAAACACCATATATTTT.

In the case of this clone: Because the CDR3's place on the DNA is in doubt, the DNA is left out and the CDR3 is given as listed by TCRdb. The chain's CDR3 is CASSHQAGTGFFFVFGSGNTIYF. The rearrangement joins TRBV21-1 to TRBJ1-3; the table names TRBD1, a call not compared with the DNA. TRBV21-1 is termed a pseudogene. With termini counted, the CDR3 has 23 amino acids.

As regards this clone: This specimen includes other DNA sequences encoding the same CDR3. This chain joins TRBV29-1 and TRBJ1-1; D gene unclear. This CDR3 contains 13 residues. Germline CDR1 and CDR2: SQVTM and ANQGSEA. V lost 4 bases to trimming and J lost 0 bases, with 9 bases between them. CDR3 nucleotides: TGCAGCGTTGGGCGGGTCCTGAACACTGAAGCTTTCTTT. Its protein product is CSVGRVLNTEAFF. Together with reference TRBV29-1 and TRBJ1-1, the CDR3 gives the full variable domain: SAVISQKPSRDICQRGTSLTIQCQVDSQVTMMFWYRQQPGQSLTLIATANQGSEATYESGFVIDKFPISRPNLTFSTLTVSNMSPEDSSIYLCSVGRVLNTEAFFGQGTRLTVV.